This T cell receptor (beta chain) was documented in a study of shared clonotypes between healthy human individuals. At the level of the study: Donor composition was a couple of women and a few men, aged 18 to 49.

V was cut by 7 bases and J by 5 bases, with 9 bases left in between. Germline V gives CDR1 MDHEN, CDR2 SYDVKM. CDR3 size: 11 residues. Repertoires were generated with immunoSEQ multiplex PCR, while TCRdb's copy carries only in-frame clones and drops some. The table has some 1,600,000 clones, under 99% seen once. Division of CD4+ cells produced a CD45RA+ naive subset and a CD45RA-negative memory subset. The sequenced sample consisted of naive CD4+ T cells sorted from blood. Subset defined: CD45RA+ positively selected. The gene calls are TRBV28 and TRBJ2-7, with D unresolved. The sequence was obtained from a man in his thirties or forties in good health. In DNA, the CDR3 is TGTGCCAGCACCGGACGGAACGAGCAGTACTTC. This gives the protein CASTGRNEQYF.